This is a list of T cell receptor beta chains from one sample in a study of blood T cell repertoires in COVID-19. The table came from immunoSEQ multiplex PCR; TCRdb's copy has only in-frame clones and leaves some out. The sample holds 290,000 or so clones, roughly 85% seen once. Sequencing was carried out using peripheral blood. The receptor set was obtained from a man between 50 and 59 years old with active or convalescent COVID-19. Each CDR3 is given with its conserved first and last residue. The D gene is left open where the match is weak. Some rows mark clone size as missing; the rest say once, few, many or name a class of expanded clone.

15 | TRBJ2-1 | TRBD2 | TRBV5-1 | few | CASSFLAGAFDEQFF | TGCGCCAGCAGCTTTCTAGCGGGAGCTTTCGATGAGCAGTTCTTC
13 | TRBJ1-6 | NA | TRBV27 | NA | CASSPRWWSPLHF | TGTGCCAGCAGCCCCCGGTGGTGGTCACCCCTCCACTTT
15 | TRBJ1-4 | NA | TRBV11-2 | NA | CASSSTAGVGEKLFF | TGTGCCAGCAGCTCAACCGCCGGGGTCGGGGAAAAACTGTTTTTT
18 | TRBJ1-2 | NA | TRBV11-2 | NA | CASSLGLVSRSQNYGYTF | TGTGCCAGCAGCTTAGGTTTAGTGTCCCGGAGTCAAAACTATGGCTACACCTTC
13 | TRBJ2-7 | NA | TRBV12-3/TRBV12-4 | NA | CASSLSESREQYF | TGTGCCAGCAGTTTGTCGGAGTCACGGGAGCAGTACTTC
14 | TRBJ1-3 | NA | TRBV3-1/TRBV3-2 | NA | CASSHDTTGNTIYF | TGTGCCAGCAGTCACGACACAACTGGAAACACCATATATTTT
14 | TRBJ1-1 | TRBD1 | TRBV5-5 | NA | CASSFDRVDTEAFF | TGTGCCAGCAGCTTCGACAGGGTGGACACTGAAGCTTTCTTT
16 | TRBJ1-6 | TRBD1 | TRBV3-1/TRBV3-2 | NA | CASSQVPGQGNSPLHF | TGTGCCAGCAGCCAAGTCCCGGGACAGGGGAATTCACCCCTCCACTTT
15 | TRBJ2-7 | NA | TRBV6-6 | NA | CASGGLTGLSNEQYF | TGTGCCAGCGGTGGTTTGACAGGACTTAGCAACGAGCAGTACTTC
18 | TRBJ1-2 | NA | TRBV4-1 | NA | CASSPSHGQTSTNYGYTF | TGCGCCAGCAGCCCCTCCCATGGACAGACTTCTACTAACTATGGCTACACCTTC
15 | TRBJ1-4 | TRBD1 | TRBV24-1 | NA | CATSDPRQGREKLFF | TGTGCCACCAGTGATCCCAGACAGGGGAGGGAAAAACTGTTTTTT
16 | TRBJ1-1 | TRBD1 | TRBV28 | NA | CASTPPAGQGNTEAFF | TGTGCCAGCACCCCCCCCGCGGGACAGGGGAACACTGAAGCTTTCTTT
18 | TRBJ2-1 | TRBD2 | TRBV4-2 | few | CASSQDKSLAGEVCEQFF | TGTGCCAGCAGCCAAGATAAGAGTCTAGCGGGAGAGGTTTGTGAGCAGTTCTTC
12 | TRBJ2-7 | NA | TRBV28 | NA | CASTRATYEQYF | TGTGCCAGCACGAGGGCTACCTACGAGCAGTACTTC
16 | TRBJ1-4 | NA | TRBV4-1 | NA | CASSLTGFPFNEKLFF | TGCGCCAGCAGCCTAACAGGGTTTCCCTTTAATGAAAAACTGTTTTTT
15 | TRBJ1-2 | NA | TRBV4-1 | NA | CASSQDAQPHYGYTF | TGCGCCAGCAGCCAAGATGCACAGCCCCACTATGGCTACACCTTC